The present entry profiles one TCR beta chain with its context. What it binds is unknown. Because the CDR3's place on the DNA is in doubt, the DNA is left out and the CDR3 is given as listed by TCRdb. The sample belongs to a study of cytomegalovirus exposure and HLA in healthy donors. The study, taken as a whole, reports: The study recorded over 150 TCR beta chains that were cytomegalovirus-associated.

The donors gave bone marrow, and they were healthy. Primers included in the PCR were 60 Vbeta and 13 Jbeta primers. Sequencing was performed with immunoSEQ multiplex PCR; in TCRdb, only in-frame clones are kept and a portion is missing. The data hold around 150,000 clones, with over 75% observed a single time. The CDR3 is 17 residues long, ends included. The receptor's source is a woman younger than 35 in good health and CMV-seronegative. Input material: PBMCs. The chain recombines TRBV21-1 with TRBJ2-3; the table's D call, TRBD2, has no DNA check behind it. TRBV21-1 represents a pseudogene. CDR3 region: CASSTPEHYLCTDTQYF.